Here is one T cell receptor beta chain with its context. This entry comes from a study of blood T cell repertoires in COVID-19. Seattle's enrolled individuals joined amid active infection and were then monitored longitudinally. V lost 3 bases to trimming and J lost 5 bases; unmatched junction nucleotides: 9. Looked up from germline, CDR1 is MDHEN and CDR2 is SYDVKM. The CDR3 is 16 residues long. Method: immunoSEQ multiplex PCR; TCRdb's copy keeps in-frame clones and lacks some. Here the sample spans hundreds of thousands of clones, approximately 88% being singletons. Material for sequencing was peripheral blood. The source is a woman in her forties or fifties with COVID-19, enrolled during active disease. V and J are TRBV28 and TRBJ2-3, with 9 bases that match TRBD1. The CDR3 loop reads CASSFPSGQGRDTQYF. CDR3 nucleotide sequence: TGTGCCAGCAGTTTCCCCTCCGGACAGGGGAGAGATACGCAGTATTTT.